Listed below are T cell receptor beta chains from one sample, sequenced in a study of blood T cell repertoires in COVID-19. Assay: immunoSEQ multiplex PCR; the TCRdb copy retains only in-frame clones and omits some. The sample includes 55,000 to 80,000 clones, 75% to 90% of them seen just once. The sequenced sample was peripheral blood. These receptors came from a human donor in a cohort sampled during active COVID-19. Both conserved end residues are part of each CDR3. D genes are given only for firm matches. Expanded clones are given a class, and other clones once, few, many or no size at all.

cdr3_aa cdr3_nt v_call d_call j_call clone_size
CASSMGAEGLAESYEQYF TGTGCCAGTAGTATGGGGGCAGAGGGACTAGCGGAGTCCTACGAGCAGTACTTC TRBV19 TRBD2 TRBJ2-7 -
CASSRGQGGDYGYTF TGTGCCAGCAGCCGGGGACAGGGTGGCGACTATGGCTACACCTTC TRBV6-5 TRBD1 TRBJ1-2 -
CASSTHRGFGETQYF TGTGCCAGCAGCACTCACAGGGGCTTTGGAGAGACCCAGTACTTC TRBV28 TRBD1 TRBJ2-5 few
CASSSNRAGSNQPQHF TGTGCCAGCAGTTCGAACAGGGCCGGTAGCAATCAGCCCCAGCATTTT TRBV6-5 - TRBJ1-5 -
CASSSAGNLDYGYTF TGTGCCAGCAGTTCGGCCGGGAACCTCGACTATGGCTACACCTTC TRBV28 - TRBJ1-2 -
CASSDWGSGNEQFF TGCGCCAGCAGCGATTGGGGTAGCGGGAATGAGCAGTTCTTC TRBV4-1 TRBD2 TRBJ2-1 -
CASSRDRNNYGYTF TGTGCCAGTAGCCGAGACAGAAATAACTATGGCTACACCTTC TRBV19 - TRBJ1-2 -
CASSQLLRDSYNEQFF TGTGCCAGCAGCCAACTCCTACGGGATTCCTACAATGAGCAGTTCTTC TRBV14 - TRBJ2-1 -
CASSLRQGERAYNEQFF TGCGCCAGCAGCCTAAGACAGGGAGAGCGGGCCTACAATGAGCAGTTCTTC TRBV5-1 - TRBJ2-1 -
CASSESTRGGYEKLFF TGCGCCAGCAGTGAGTCGACTCGAGGGGGCTATGAAAAACTGTTTTTT TRBV10-1 TRBD1 TRBJ1-4 -